This TCR beta chain appears in the sequencing data of a study of Tregs in tolerant kidney transplant recipients. As regards this clone: Antigen unknown.

Overall study findings and caveats: Expanding Tregs on activated donor B cells appeared to best identify donor-specific TCRbeta clones. Biological reproducibility was not directly addressed in this study.

Recipients received nonmyeloablative bone marrow transplants from related graft donors, with transient mixed chimerism. Unstimulated Tregs (CD4+CD25+CD127-) and CD4+CD25- non-Tregs were sorted from PBMCs. The repertoire was sequenced with immunoSEQ multiplex PCR; TCRdb's copy has only in-frame clones and lacks some. The sample lists approximately 60,000 clones; over 75% were seen once. This TCR was recovered from a human patient who received a combined kidney and bone marrow transplant. Some T cells may have come from the graft donor. Here the sequenced sample was CD4+ T cells from blood (PBMCs), taken 6 months after the transplant.

CDR3 coding DNA: TGTGCCAGCAGCAAAGCGTGGCAGGGAACCTACGAGCAGTACTTC. Translating gives CASSKAWQGTYEQYF. This sequence joins TRBV21-1 and TRBJ2-7; the table gives TRBD1 as D, unverified against the DNA. TRBV21-1 is a recognized pseudogene. The CDR3 sequence is 15 residues long.